The 32 T cell receptor beta chains below come from one sample, sequenced in a study of blood T cell repertoires in COVID-19. Clones were sequenced by immunoSEQ multiplex PCR, and TCRdb holds only the in-frame ones, with some missing. The table lists 300,000 to 450,000 clones, around nine tenths of them singletons. Sequenced material: PBMCs or T cells enriched from blood (not recorded which). These receptors came from a woman in her twenties or thirties who had been exposed to COVID-19.

The chain recombines TRBV18 with TRBJ1-3; a weak D match, TRBD1 (5 bases). Deletions cut 3 bases from V and 1 base from J, with 16 bases between. The germline V gene encodes CDR1 KGHSH and CDR2 LQKENI. The CDR3 is made up of 17 amino acids. CDR3 in DNA: TGTGCCAGCTCACCCTGGGGACTTACGGAGTCTGGAAACACCATATATTTT. This translates into CASSPWGLTESGNTIYF.

The V call is TRBV5-1, the J call TRBJ2-1; 8 nucleotides line up with TRBD1. The CDR3 covers 15 residues. The V gene end was trimmed by 3 bases and the J gene end by 6 bases; junction bases not matched to a gene: 8. The V gene's germline CDR1 is SGHRS and CDR2 YFSETQ. The CDR3 DNA reads as TGCGCCAGCAGCTCCCGGGACAGGCGAATCAATGAGCAGTTCTTC. It specifies CASSSRDRRINEQFF. The full variable domain, with the rest looked up from reference TRBV5-1 and TRBJ2-1, is KAGVTQTPRYLIKTRGQQVTLSCSPISGHRSVSWYQQTPGQGLQFLFEYFSETQRNKGNFPGRFSGRQFSNSRSEMNVSTLELGDSALYLCASSSRDRRINEQFFGPGTRLTVL.

V and J are TRBV19 and TRBJ1-6; D is possibly TRBD1 (6 bases). CDR3 length equals 15 residues. V was clipped by 7 bases and J by 9 bases, with 19 bases between them. The germline CDR1 and CDR2 sequences are LNHDA and SQIVND (reference sequence). The CDR3 loop is CASTPKAGGTSPLHF. CDR3 bases: TGTGCCAGTACCCCCAAAGCTGGGGGCACTTCACCCCTCCACTTT.

The chain employs TRBV5-5 and TRBJ2-7; 10 bases match TRBD1. The CDR3 contains 14 residues. Losses at the gene ends were 4 bases for V and 7 bases for J; bases not matched to a gene: 8. The germline CDR1 and CDR2 sequences are SGHKS and YYEKEE (reference sequence). CDR3 residues: CASSQDRGQWEQYF. DNA of the CDR3: TGTGCCAGCAGCCAAGACAGGGGGCAATGGGAGCAGTACTTC. The whole variable domain, filled in from reference TRBV5-5 and TRBJ2-7, reads DAGVTQSPTHLIKTRGQQVTLRCSPISGHKSVSWYQQVLGQGPQFIFQYYEKEERGRGNFPDRFSARQFPNYSSELNVNALLLGDSALYLCASSQDRGQWEQYFGPGTRLTVT.

The chain recombines TRBV29-1 with TRBJ2-1; tentative D call: TRBD1 (6 bases). Per germline, CDR1 SQVTM and CDR2 ANQGSEA. The CDR3 totals 14 residues. V was shortened by 1 base and J by 3 bases, with 10 bases between the two germline ends. The CDR3 DNA reads TGCAGCGTTGAAGGGTGGACAGACTACAATGAGCAGTTCTTC. Encoded protein: CSVEGWTDYNEQFF.

Regarding this clone: At the DNA level, this CDR3 is encoded by other sequences in the same sample as well. The DNA for the CDR3 is TGTGCCAGCTCCCCCGGGAGAGAAACCGGGGAGCTGTTTTTT. Encoded protein: CASSPGRETGELFF. This chain uses TRBV18 with TRBJ2-2; weak D call: TRBD2 (6 bases). CDR3 length: 14 residues. Trimming left V 6 bases short and J 5 bases short, with 13 bases between. Per the germline V gene, CDR1 is KGHSH and CDR2 is LQKENI.

The chain is built from TRBV18 and TRBJ2-5; D is unclear. CDR1 KGHSH and CDR2 LQKENI come from the germline V gene. Trimming cost V 0 bases and J 2 bases, with 19 bases left between them. This CDR3 has 18 residues. CDR3: CASSPPKHAAKRQETQYF. CDR3 sequence (DNA): TGTGCCAGCTCACCACCCAAACATGCTGCAAAGCGACAAGAGACCCAGTACTTC.

This rearrangement joins TRBV10-3 to TRBJ2-7; 10 positions match TRBD2. With V trimmed by 3 bases and J by 6 bases, 8 bases remained unmatched. In germline, CDR1 is ENHRY, CDR2 SYGVKD. The CDR3 is 15 amino acids. The CDR3 nucleotides read TGTGCCATCAGTGACCCTAGCGGGAGTTCGCGCGAGCAGTACTTC. As protein: CAISDPSGSSREQYF.

The chain has TRBV11-2 and TRBJ1-5; 7 bases line up with TRBD1. The CDR3 sequence is 14 residues long. The V gene end was trimmed by 5 bases and the J gene end by 7 bases; junction bases not matched to a gene: 8. Germline V gives CDR1 SGHAT, CDR2 FQNNGV. The CDR3 nucleotides are TGTGCCAGCAGCATTACAGGGGTCGGCCAGCCCCAGCATTTT. Protein sequence: CASSITGVGQPQHF.

The V and J genes are TRBV3-1 (or the pseudogene TRBV3-2) and TRBJ2-1, with a possible D match to TRBD2 (6 bases). This CDR3 spans 13 amino acids. Germline loops: CDR1 LGHDT, CDR2 YNNKEL (reference sequence). Trimming took off 4 bases at V and 8 bases at J, with 12 bases between the two ends. In DNA form, the CDR3 reads TGTGCCAGCAGCCCCGGACTATCCGATGAGCAGTTCTTC. It codes for CASSPGLSDEQFF.

This chain connects TRBV11-2 to TRBJ2-7, with D possibly matching TRBD2 (5 bases). There are 15 residues in the CDR3. V gave up 1 base and J gave up 4 bases, with 14 bases separating them. CDR1 and CDR2 from the germline V gene are SGHAT and FQNNGV. The CDR3 DNA follows: TGTGCCAGCAGCTTAGTTCGGACTCCCTATTACGAGCAGTACTTC. Protein sequence: CASSLVRTPYYEQYF.

This rearrangement joins TRBV29-1 to TRBJ1-2, with 9 bases matching TRBD1. Germline loops: CDR1 SQVTM, CDR2 ANQGSEA. V was pared by 6 bases and J by 4 bases, with 12 bases of the junction left unmatched. There are 15 residues in the CDR3. CDR3 sequence: CSVDRTGEIGYGYTF. As DNA, the CDR3 is TGCAGCGTAGATAGGACAGGGGAGATAGGCTATGGCTACACCTTC.

This clone came up a few times. The rearrangement joins TRBV14 to TRBJ1-2; TRBD1 aligns across 7 bases. Trimming took 3 bases from V and 5 from J; bases not matched to a gene: 9. Germline V CDR1 and CDR2: SGHDN, FVKESK. The CDR3 runs 15 residues. The CDR3 loop reads CASSQTGTVGYGYTF. The CDR3 DNA reads TGTGCCAGCAGCCAGACAGGGACAGTAGGATATGGCTACACCTTC.

V usage is TRBV11-3 and J usage is TRBJ1-2; D gene uncertain. The CDR3 has 18 residues. V was shortened by 1 base and J by 2 bases, with 20 bases between the two germline ends. Germline loops: CDR1 SGHNT, CDR2 YENEEA. Written as DNA, the CDR3 is TGTGCCAGCAGCTTAGGTTGGGGTGAGAGGGAAGAGAACTATGGCTACACCTTC. Its translation is CASSLGWGEREENYGYTF.

The genes are TRBV28 and TRBJ2-2, with 8 bases identical to TRBD2. CDR3 length: 16 residues. Germline trimming cut 5 bases from V and 4 bases from J; bases unmatched to any gene: 9. Germline loops: CDR1 MDHEN, CDR2 SYDVKM. Here the CDR3 DNA reads TGTGCCAGCAGTCCAGCGGGAGTCTCGAGCACCGGGGAGCTGTTTTTT. It yields the protein CASSPAGVSSTGELFF. Looking up the rest from reference TRBV28 and TRBJ2-2 gives the full variable domain: DVKVTQSSRYLVKRTGEKVFLECVQDMDHENMFWYRQDPGLGLRLIYFSYDVKMKEKGDIPEGYSVSREKKERFSLILESASTNQTSMYLCASSPAGVSSTGELFFGEGSRLTVL.

This clone was recorded once. V usage is TRBV6-2 or TRBV6-3 and J usage is TRBJ1-5; 7 positions agree with TRBD1. With V trimmed by 6 bases and J by 3 bases, 11 bases remained unmatched. The CDR3 totals 16 residues. CDR1 MNHEY and CDR2 SVGEGT come from the germline V gene. CDR3 amino acids: CASSDPSDRDNQPQHF. CDR3 DNA sequence: TGTGCCAGCAGCGACCCCTCCGACAGGGACAATCAGCCCCAGCATTTT.

This clone appeared once. The CDR3 DNA is TGCGCCAGCAGTAGGGGCAGGGATCACACCGGGGAGCTGTTTTTT. Its translation: CASSRGRDHTGELFF. The V and J genes are TRBV10-1 and TRBJ2-2; a weak D match, TRBD1 (5 bases). The V end was cut by 5 bases, the J end by 3 bases, with 13 bases between. Looked up from germline, CDR1 is WNHNN and CDR2 is SYGVQD (reference sequence). The CDR3 extends over 15 amino acids.

The rearrangement links TRBV14 to TRBJ1-4, with D possibly being TRBD1 (5 bases). The germline gives CDR1 SGHDN, CDR2 FVKESK. The CDR3 is 17 residues long. V was clipped by 6 bases and J by 0 bases, with 17 bases between them. CDR3 DNA sequence: TGTGCCAGCAGTCCCTTTGCAGGGATGACAACTAATGAAAAACTGTTTTTT. It encodes CASSPFAGMTTNEKLFF.

The chain carries TRBV28 and TRBJ2-4; TRBD2 is a possible D gene (6 bases). The V gene lost 5 bases and the J gene lost 3 bases, with 14 bases spanning the gap. The germline V gene has CDR1 MDHEN and CDR2 SYDVKM. The CDR3 totals 15 residues. CDR3 in DNA: TGTGCCAGCAGTCCTAGCGAGACTATCAAAAACATTCAGTACTTC. Its protein is CASSPSETIKNIQYF.

This chain links TRBV9 with TRBJ2-5; perhaps TRBD1 as D (5 bases). Trimming shortened V by 0 bases and J by 5 bases, and 14 bases separated the two germline ends. The CDR3 length is 15 residues. Germline V gives CDR1 SGDLS, CDR2 YYNGEE. The DNA of the CDR3 is TGTGCCAGCAGCGTAGCTGCAGGGCGGCAGGAGACCCAGTACTTC. This translates into CASSVAAGRQETQYF.

About this clone itself: Other DNA sequences of this sample code for an identical CDR3. The rearrangement joins TRBV27 to TRBJ2-7; perhaps TRBD2 as D (5 bases). CDR3 length: 15 residues. Trimming took 2 bases from V and 2 from J, leaving 13 bases between them. Per germline, CDR1 MNHEY and CDR2 SMNVEV (reference sequence). The CDR3 nucleotides are TGTGCCAGCAGTTTAAGCGCGGGTGGGACCTACGAGCAGTACTTC. It translates to CASSLSAGGTYEQYF.

This clone was seen just once. Written as DNA, the CDR3 is TGTGCCAGCATTACGCCCCGGGAGACCTACAATGAGCAGTTCTTC. This sequence encodes CASITPRETYNEQFF. This chain links TRBV2 with TRBJ2-1, with D perhaps TRBD2 (6 bases). Trimming removed 7 bases from V and 2 bases from J, with 15 bases in between. This CDR3 is 15 amino acids long. From germline, CDR1 is SNHLY and CDR2 FYNNEI.

The chain is built from TRBV7-6 and TRBJ2-5; D ambiguous. The V end lost 5 bases, the J end lost 1 base, and 11 bases lay between the germline ends. The CDR3 extends over 14 amino acids. In germline, CDR1 is SGHVS, CDR2 FNYEAQ. The CDR3 is CASSRDLFQETQYF. CDR3 nucleotides: TGTGCCAGCAGCCGCGACTTGTTCCAAGAGACCCAGTACTTC.

The chain has TRBV28 and TRBJ2-7, with unresolved D. The CDR3 length is 12 residues. V was trimmed by 5 bases and J by 5 bases, leaving 10 bases between them. Germline V gene lookup returns CDR1 MDHEN and CDR2 SYDVKM. The CDR3 sequence: CASSVNLNEQYF. The CDR3 region has the DNA TGTGCCAGCAGTGTCAACTTAAACGAGCAGTACTTC.

The chain is built from TRBV30 and TRBJ2-3, with 8 bases matching TRBD1. The CDR3 sequence is 21 residues long. Trimming cost V 0 bases and J 0 bases; bases outside gene matches: 20. Germline V gene sequence: CDR1 GTSNPN, CDR2 SVGIG (reference sequence). The CDR3 sequence is CAWSVYTSTPGQESSTDTQYF. Here the CDR3 DNA reads TGTGCCTGGAGTGTATACACTTCAACACCGGGACAGGAAAGTAGCACAGATACGCAGTATTTT. Complete variable domain (other parts from reference TRBV30 and TRBJ2-3): SQTIHQWPATLVQPVGSPLSLECTVEGTSNPNLYWYRQAAGRGLQLLFYSVGIGQISSEVPQNLSASRPQDRQFILSSKKLLLSDSGFYLCAWSVYTSTPGQESSTDTQYFGPGTRLTVL.

The chain is built from TRBV3-1 (or the pseudogene TRBV3-2) and TRBJ1-4; D gene uncertain. Germline V gives CDR1 LGHDT, CDR2 YNNKEL (reference sequence). The CDR3 totals 14 residues. V was shortened by 1 base and J by 6 bases, with 9 bases between the two germline ends. The CDR3 spells CASSQAFPDEKLFF. CDR3 nucleotides: TGTGCCAGCAGCCAAGCTTTTCCTGATGAAAAACTGTTTTTT.

The chain recombines TRBV9 with TRBJ1-2, with no clear D. In germline, CDR1 is SGDLS, CDR2 YYNGEE. Trimming pared 2 bases from V and 2 bases from J, leaving 16 bases between. The CDR3 is 16 amino acids. As DNA, the CDR3 is TGTGCCAGCAGCGTGACTTCAAGGAGAGAAAACTATGGCTACACCTTC. It is translated as CASSVTSRRENYGYTF.

The chain combines TRBV7-2 with TRBJ2-3; D perhaps matches TRBD1 (6 bases). Trimming stripped 1 base from V and 2 bases from J, with 22 bases between. Per the germline V gene, CDR1 is SGHTA and CDR2 is FQGNSA. CDR3 size: 19 residues. In nucleotides, the CDR3 is TGTGCCAGCAGCTTAGATGGGGGCTGGGACCCTGATCCCACAGATACGCAGTATTTT. Its protein is CASSLDGGWDPDPTDTQYF.

This clone showed up just a few times. The V and J genes are TRBV18 and TRBJ1-2; TRBD1 matches 7 bases. The CDR3 is 15 residues long. CDR1 is KGHSH, CDR2 LQKENI, per germline. The junction had 9 bases not matched to a gene; V was cut back by 8 bases and J by 0 bases. The CDR3 DNA follows: TGTGCCAGCACGTCAGGGACAGCTTCTAACTATGGCTACACCTTC. Protein: CASTSGTASNYGYTF.

The chain has TRBV7-9 and TRBJ2-6; weak D call: TRBD2 (5 bases). Germline V gives CDR1 SEHNR, CDR2 FQNEAQ (reference sequence). Trimming took 7 bases from V and 0 from J, leaving 16 bases between them. The CDR3 length is 17 residues. CDR3: CASIQFRRRSGANVLTF. CDR3 nucleotides: TGTGCCAGCATCCAATTTCGGAGGCGCTCTGGGGCCAACGTCCTGACTTTC. Filled out from reference TRBV7-9 and TRBJ2-6, the complete variable domain reads DTGVSQNPRHKITKRGQNVTFRCDPISEHNRLYWYRQTLGQGPEFLTYFQNEAQLEKSRLLSDRFSAERPKGSFSTLEIQRTEQGDSAMYLCASIQFRRRSGANVLTFGAGSRLTVL.

The J gene is TRBJ2-5, the V gene TRBV7-9; 7 bases are a match to TRBD2. Per the germline V gene, CDR1 is SEHNR and CDR2 is FQNEAQ (reference sequence). The J segment lost 3 bases and the V segment lost 1 base, leaving 14 bases of the junction unmatched. This CDR3 has 18 amino acids. CDR3 DNA sequence: TGTGCCAGCAGCTTAGAAGGTGCGGGGGTGATACTGGAAGAGACCCAGTACTTC. Translated, it gives CASSLEGAGVILEETQYF.

V is TRBV28 and J is TRBJ1-5, with 9 bases that match TRBD1. The CDR3 totals 14 residues. From germline, CDR1 is MDHEN and CDR2 SYDVKM. V trimming: 6 bases; J trimming: 4 bases; junction bases outside the gene matches: 4. CDR3 sequence (DNA): TGTGCCAGCAGCTCAGACAGGGGGAATCAGCCCCAGCATTTT. This translates into CASSSDRGNQPQHF.